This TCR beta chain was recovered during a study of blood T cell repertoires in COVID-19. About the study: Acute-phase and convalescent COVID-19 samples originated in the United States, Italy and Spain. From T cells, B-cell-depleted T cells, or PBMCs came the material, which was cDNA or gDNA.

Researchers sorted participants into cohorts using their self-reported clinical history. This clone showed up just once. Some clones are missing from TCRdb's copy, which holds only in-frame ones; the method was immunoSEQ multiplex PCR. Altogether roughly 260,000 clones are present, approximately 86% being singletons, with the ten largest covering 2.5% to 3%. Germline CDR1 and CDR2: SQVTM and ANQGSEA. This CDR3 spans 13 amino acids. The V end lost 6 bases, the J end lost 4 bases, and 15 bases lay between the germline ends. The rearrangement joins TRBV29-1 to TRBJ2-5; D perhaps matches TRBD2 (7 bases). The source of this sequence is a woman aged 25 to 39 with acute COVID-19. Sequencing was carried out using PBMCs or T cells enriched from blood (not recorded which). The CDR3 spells CSVPKGGGETQYF. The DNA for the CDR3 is TGCAGCGTCCCCAAGGGGGGGGGAGAGACCCAGTACTTC.